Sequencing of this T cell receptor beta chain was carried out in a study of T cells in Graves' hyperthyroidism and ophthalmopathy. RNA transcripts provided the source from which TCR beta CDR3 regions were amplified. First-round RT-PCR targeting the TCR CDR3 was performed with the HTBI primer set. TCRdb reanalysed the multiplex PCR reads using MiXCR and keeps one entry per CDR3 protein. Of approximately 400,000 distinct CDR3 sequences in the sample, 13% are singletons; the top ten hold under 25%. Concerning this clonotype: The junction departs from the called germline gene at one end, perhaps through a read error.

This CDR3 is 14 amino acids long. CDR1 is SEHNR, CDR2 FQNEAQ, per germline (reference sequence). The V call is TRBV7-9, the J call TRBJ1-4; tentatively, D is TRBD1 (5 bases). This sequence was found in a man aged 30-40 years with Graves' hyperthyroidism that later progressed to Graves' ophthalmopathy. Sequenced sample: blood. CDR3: CACSLDSGGEKLFF. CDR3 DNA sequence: TGTGCCTGCAGCCTTGACAGTGGAGGTGAAAAACTGTTTTTT.